This TCR beta chain stems from a study of naive and memory T cell subsets. CDR1 is MNHEY, CDR2 SMNVEV, per germline (reference sequence). Trimming removed 6 bases from V and 6 bases from J, with 19 bases in between. The CDR3 has 15 residues. Both TRBC1 and TRBC2 were covered by a beta constant-region primer of two equimolar oligonucleotides. Nested alpha and beta constant-region primers with the SP2 primer drove four PCR rounds on ligated cDNA. A 12-nucleotide UMI and the SP2 primer were added to the cDNA 3' end by oligonucleotide ligation. Each CDR3 protein gets one entry after TCRdb re-called the UMI-ligation and nested PCR reads with MiXCR. Found here are around 83,000 distinct CDR3 sequences, about 11% of them singletons; the top ten hold over 0.11%. Study results and caveats: A few larger clonotypes appeared in naive repertoires, especially CD8, possibly memory cells re-expressing CD45RA. Expression changes during T cell differentiation may affect RNA-based TCR counts.

Many counts were recorded for this clonotype. Its antigen is not known. This TCR derives from a human donor in good health. The rearrangement joins TRBV27 to TRBJ2-3, with TRBD2 as a possible D gene (5 bases). The sample taken for sequencing was naive CD4+ T cells from blood. The CDR3 sequence: CASSKTSSGGDTQYF. DNA for the CDR3: TGTGCCAGCAGCAAAACTAGTTCTGGTGGCGATACGCAGTATTTT.